The 9 T cell receptor beta chains below were found in one sample sequenced in a study of CD8 T cells in ankylosing spondylitis. MiXCR, applied by TCRdb to the 5' RACE reads, yields one record per CDR3 protein. Of approximately 210,000 distinct CDR3 sequences in the sample, 9.5% to 15% were seen once. The material sequenced was blood, either unsorted or a sorted T cell fraction (not recorded which). The origin of the receptors is a male donor with ankylosing spondylitis or in good health (not recorded which).

There are many counts of this clonotype. One end of the junction fails to match germline, which may point to a read error. The chain employs TRBV4-1 and TRBJ1-1, with D tentatively TRBD1 (5 bases). The CDR3 length is 13 residues. Germline V gene lookup returns CDR1 MGHRA and CDR2 YSYEKL. CDR3 coding DNA: TGCGCCAGCAGCCAAGGATCCGGGACGCCCGCCCTCTTT. Translation gives CASSQGSGTPALF.

The sample holds a few counts of this clonotype. The V call is TRBV5-6, the J call TRBJ2-6; TRBD1 or TRBD2 may be the D gene (5 bases each). V was cut by 3 bases and J by 2 bases, with 15 bases left in between. Germline V gives CDR1 SGHDT, CDR2 YYEEEE. The length of the CDR3 is 17 residues. The CDR3 DNA sequence: TGTGCCAGCAGCTATGGGACCTCGATGACTGGGGCCAACGTCCTGACTTTC. Translating it yields CASSYGTSMTGANVLTF.

The genes are TRBV2 and TRBJ1-2; D remains unclear. Trimming pared 7 bases from V and 0 bases from J, leaving 15 bases between. The germline gives CDR1 SNHLY, CDR2 FYNNEI. This CDR3 is built from 15 residues. In nucleotides, the CDR3 is TGTGCCAGCATCGAGATTAGATTAGCTAACTATGGCTACACCTTC. Translation: CASIEIRLANYGYTF.

V usage is TRBV27 and J usage is TRBJ2-7; either TRBD1 or TRBD2 may supply D (5 bases each). CDR1 is MNHEY and CDR2 is SMNVEV in the germline V gene (reference sequence). The CDR3 runs to 12 residues. V was pared by 6 bases and J by 6 bases, with 12 bases between. The CDR3 region is CASSRSGTEQYF. CDR3 nucleotides: TGTGCCAGCAGCCGATCCGGGACCGAGCAGTACTTC.

This clonotype was counted between two and nine times. This chain connects TRBV5-6 to TRBJ1-1, with D unclear. The CDR3 is made up of 12 amino acids. V gave up 2 bases and J gave up 2 bases, with 4 bases separating them. The germline V gene encodes CDR1 SGHDT and CDR2 YYEEEE. The CDR3 protein is CASSLYNTEAFF. The CDR3, as DNA: TGTGCCAGCAGCTTATACAACACTGAAGCTTTCTTT.

This chain joins TRBV9 and TRBJ2-3, with TRBD2 matching over 10 bases. CDR3 length: 15 amino acids. J lost 2 bases, V lost 2 bases, and 2 bases had no gene match. Germline-derived CDR1 and CDR2 are SGDLS and YYNGEE. The DNA of the CDR3 is TGTGCCAGCAGCGTCGGACTAGCGGTCACAGATACGCAGTATTTT. Its translation: CASSVGLAVTDTQYF.

This rearrangement joins TRBV24-1 to TRBJ2-3; D might be TRBD2 (6 bases). The CDR3 runs 14 residues. V lost 4 bases and J lost 4, with 11 bases in between. The germline gives CDR1 KGHDR, CDR2 SFDVKD. In DNA, the CDR3 is TGTGCCACCAGTGACCGGAGGGAGGCAGATACGCAGTATTTT. Protein product: CATSDRREADTQYF.

This clonotype has ten or more counts. The chain links TRBV10-3 to TRBJ2-3; 15 nucleotides match TRBD2. The V gene end was trimmed by 4 bases and the J gene end by 3 bases; junction bases not matched to a gene: 2. The CDR3 length is 16 residues. Germline V CDR1 and CDR2: ENHRY, SYGVKD. CDR3 bases: TGTGCCATCAGTGTCGGACTAGCGGGAGGGACAGATACGCAGTATTTT. Translation: CAISVGLAGGTDTQYF.

This clonotype turned up a few times. The chain recombines TRBV20-1 with TRBJ2-7; the D gene could be TRBD1 or TRBD2 (5 bases each). The CDR3 runs 16 residues. V was cut by 3 bases and J by 4 bases, with 22 bases left in between. In germline, CDR1 is DFQATT, CDR2 SNEGSKA (reference sequence). CDR3 residues: CSASEAGTTTGYEQYF. The CDR3 nucleotides read TGCAGTGCTAGTGAGGCCGGGACCACGACTGGATACGAGCAGTACTTC.